This T cell receptor beta chain was retrieved from a study of regulatory T cells in long-lasting Graves disease. Looking at the study overall: The antithyroid drugs taken by newly diagnosed Graves' patients had been used for under 3 months.

Documented time point: newly diagnosed GD, antithyroid drugs for less than 3 months. PBMC RNA was the source of the TCR library. As a group, patients came from one endocrinology department in Xi'an, China. Combining iRepertoire HTBI primers with Arm-PCR of CDR3 regions, the authors built TCR beta libraries. From the multiplex PCR reads, TCRdb called clonotypes with MiXCR, one entry per CDR3 protein. This table has under 800,000 distinct CDR3 sequences, roughly 16% appearing once. A few counts support this clonotype. In addition, the sample was reused for a study of T cells in Graves' hyperthyroidism and ophthalmopathy. From that paper: HTBI primers drove first-round RT-PCR of the TCR CDR3.

Sequenced here: peripheral blood mononuclear cells (PBMCs), sampled at new diagnosis, from a patient treated with antithyroid drugs. The receptor comes from a woman aged 25 to 45 with Graves disease.

In DNA, the CDR3 is TGTGCCAGCAGTTTTTCGGGGGAAGGGTCACCCCTCCACTTT. The encoded protein is CASSFSGEGSPLHF. This rearrangement joins TRBV12-3 or TRBV12-4 to TRBJ1-6; a possible D gene is TRBD1 (5 bases). The CDR3 sequence is 14 residues long. Between the trimmed V and J ends, which lost 3 bases and 10 bases, there was a span of 13 bases.